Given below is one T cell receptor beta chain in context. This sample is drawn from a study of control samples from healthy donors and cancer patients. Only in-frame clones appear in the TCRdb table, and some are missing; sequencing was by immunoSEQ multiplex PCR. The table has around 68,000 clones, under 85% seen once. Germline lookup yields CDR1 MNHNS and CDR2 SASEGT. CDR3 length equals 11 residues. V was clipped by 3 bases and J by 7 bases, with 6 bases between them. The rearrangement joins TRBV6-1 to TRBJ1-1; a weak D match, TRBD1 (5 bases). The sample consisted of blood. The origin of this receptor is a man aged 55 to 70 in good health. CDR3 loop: CASSERGEAFF. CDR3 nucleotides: TGTGCCAGCAGTGAGAGGGGTGAAGCTTTCTTT.